Each of the 5 T cell receptor beta chains below was sequenced from the same sample in a study of T cells after yellow fever vaccination. MiXCR was run by TCRdb on the 5' RACE reads, yielding one entry per CDR3 protein. The sample records hundreds of thousands of distinct CDR3 sequences, 9% to 15% being singletons. Sequences were derived from PBMCs, sampled on the day of the yellow fever booster vaccination. These receptors all stem from a man aged 30 to 45 who received the YFV17D yellow fever vaccine.

In this sample, this clonotype turned up many times. V gene TRBV11-2 combines with J gene TRBJ1-2, with D unclear. Germline V gene sequence: CDR1 SGHAT, CDR2 FQNNGV. The CDR3 length is 15 residues. The V end lost 6 bases, the J end lost 3 bases, and 17 bases lay between the germline ends. In DNA, the CDR3 is TGTGCCAGCAGTACCCTTTTGCGCCACCACTATGGCTACACCTTC. The encoded protein is CASSTLLRHHYGYTF. The full variable domain, in which reference TRBV11-2 and TRBJ1-2 provide the parts outside the CDR3, is EAGVAQSPRYKIIEKRQSVAFWCNPISGHATLYWYQQILGQGPKLLIQFQNNGVVDDSQLPKDRFSAERLKGVDSTLKIQPAKLEDSAVYLCASSTLLRHHYGYTFGSGTRLTVV.

This clonotype was seen a few times. The chain combines TRBV6-2 or TRBV6-3 with TRBJ1-5; 7 positions agree with TRBD1. The germline V gene has CDR1 MNHEY and CDR2 SVGEGT. This CDR3 has 12 amino acids. Losses at the gene ends were 4 bases for V and 11 bases for J; bases not matched to a gene: 5. The CDR3 DNA reads as TGTGCCAGCAGTTCGGGACAGCTGGCCCAGCATTTT. This sequence encodes CASSSGQLAQHF.

The V gene is TRBV20-1, the J gene TRBJ1-5, with a tentative D call TRBD1 (6 bases). V was cut by 4 bases and J by 2 bases, with 9 bases left in between. Germline CDR1 DFQATT, CDR2 SNEGSKA (reference sequence). The CDR3 has 13 amino acids. The chain's CDR3 is CSAMTGGNQPQHF. CDR3 DNA: TGCAGTGCTATGACAGGTGGCAATCAGCCCCAGCATTTT.

V is TRBV11-2 and J is TRBJ2-7; 8 bases match TRBD1. V was clipped by 5 bases and J by 2 bases; unmatched bases: 5. The germline gives CDR1 SGHAT, CDR2 FQNNGV. This CDR3 is 14 amino acids long. CDR3 loop: CASSASRGPYEQYF. Here the CDR3 DNA reads TGTGCCAGCAGCGCGTCCAGGGGGCCCTACGAGCAGTACTTC.

This clonotype was detected a few times. The V and J genes are TRBV5-1 and TRBJ2-1, with 9 positions matching TRBD2. Germline loops: CDR1 SGHRS, CDR2 YFSETQ. The V and J ends lost 2 bases and 0 bases, in that order; junction bases with no gene match: 12. CDR3 length: 19 residues. This CDR3 reads CASSLKYSGRPSSYNEQFF. In DNA form, the CDR3 reads TGCGCCAGCAGCTTAAAGTATAGCGGGAGACCCAGCTCCTACAATGAGCAGTTCTTC.